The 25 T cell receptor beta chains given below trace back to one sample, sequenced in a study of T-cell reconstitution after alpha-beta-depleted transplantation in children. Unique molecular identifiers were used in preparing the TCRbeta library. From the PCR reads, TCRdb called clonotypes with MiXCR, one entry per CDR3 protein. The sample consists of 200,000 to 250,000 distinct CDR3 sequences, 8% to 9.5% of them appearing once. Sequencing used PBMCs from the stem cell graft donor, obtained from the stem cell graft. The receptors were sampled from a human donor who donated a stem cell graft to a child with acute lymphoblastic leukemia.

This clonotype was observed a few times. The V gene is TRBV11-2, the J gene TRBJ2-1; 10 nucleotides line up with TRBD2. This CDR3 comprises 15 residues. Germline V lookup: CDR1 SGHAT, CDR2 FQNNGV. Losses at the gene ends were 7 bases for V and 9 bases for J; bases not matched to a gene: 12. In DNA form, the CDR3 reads TGTGCCAGCAAAATAGCGGGGGGCCCGGTTGGTGAGCAGTTCTTC. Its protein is CASKIAGGPVGEQFF.

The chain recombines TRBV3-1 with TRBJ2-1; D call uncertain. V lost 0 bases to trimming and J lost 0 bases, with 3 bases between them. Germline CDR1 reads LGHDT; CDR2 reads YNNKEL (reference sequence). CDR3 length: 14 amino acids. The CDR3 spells CASSQDSSYNEQFF. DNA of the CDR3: TGTGCCAGCAGCCAAGATAGCTCCTACAATGAGCAGTTCTTC.

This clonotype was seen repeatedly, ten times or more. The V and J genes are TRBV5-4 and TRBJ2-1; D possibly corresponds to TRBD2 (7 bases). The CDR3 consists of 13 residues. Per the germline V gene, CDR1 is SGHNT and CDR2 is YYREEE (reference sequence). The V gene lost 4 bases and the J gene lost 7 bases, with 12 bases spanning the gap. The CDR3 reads CASSRGGRNEQFF. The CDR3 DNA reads TGTGCCAGCAGCCGCGGGGGCCGGAATGAGCAGTTCTTC.

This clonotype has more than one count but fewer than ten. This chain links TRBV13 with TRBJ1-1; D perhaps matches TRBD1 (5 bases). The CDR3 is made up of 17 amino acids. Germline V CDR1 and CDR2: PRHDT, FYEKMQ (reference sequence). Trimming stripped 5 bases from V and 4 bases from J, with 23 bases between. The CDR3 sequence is CASSVYGGGWESTEAFF. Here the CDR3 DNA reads TGTGCCAGCAGCGTCTACGGGGGGGGATGGGAAAGCACTGAAGCTTTCTTT.

CDR3 in DNA: TGCAGTGCTAGAGACACTAGCGGGGCTTCCTACGAGCAGTACTTC. This translates into CSARDTSGASYEQYF. The rearrangement uses TRBV20-1 and TRBJ2-7; TRBD2 agrees at 10 bases. V shed 0 bases and J 1 base; nucleotides not matched to a gene: 3. The CDR3 length is 15 residues. The V gene's germline CDR1 is DFQATT and CDR2 SNEGSKA (reference sequence).

CDR3 DNA sequence: TGCGCCACTCGGCCCACTTTCAGCGGGGAGCTGTTTTTT. Translation gives CATRPTFSGELFF. This chain connects TRBV5-1 to TRBJ2-2; D uncertain. Trimming removed 9 bases from V and 7 bases from J, with 16 bases in between. The germline V gene has CDR1 SGHRS and CDR2 YFSETQ. The CDR3 sequence is 13 residues long.

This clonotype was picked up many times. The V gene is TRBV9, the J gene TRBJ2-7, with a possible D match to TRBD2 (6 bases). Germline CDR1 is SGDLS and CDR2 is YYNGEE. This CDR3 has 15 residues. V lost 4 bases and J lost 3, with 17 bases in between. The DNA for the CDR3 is TGTGCCAGCAGCCCAAACGGGGGATTGAGCTACGAGCAGTACTTC. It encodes CASSPNGGLSYEQYF. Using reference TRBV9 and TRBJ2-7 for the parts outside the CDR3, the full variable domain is DSGVTQTPKHLITATGQRVTLRCSPRSGDLSVYWYQQSLDQGLQFLIQYYNGEERAKGNILERFSAQQFPDLHSELNLSSLELGDSALYFCASSPNGGLSYEQYFGPGTRLTVT.

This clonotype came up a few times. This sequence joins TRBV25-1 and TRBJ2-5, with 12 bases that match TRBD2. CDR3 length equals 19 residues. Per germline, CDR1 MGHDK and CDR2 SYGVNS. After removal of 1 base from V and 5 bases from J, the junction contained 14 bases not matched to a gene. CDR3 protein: CASSEWWLAGGPGGETQYF. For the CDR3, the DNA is TGTGCCAGCAGTGAATGGTGGCTAGCGGGGGGGCCAGGAGGTGAGACCCAGTACTTC. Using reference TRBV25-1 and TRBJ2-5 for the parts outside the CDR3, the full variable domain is EADIYQTPRYLVIGTGKKITLECSQTMGHDKMYWYQQDPGMELHLIHYSYGVNSTEKGDLSSESTVSRIRTEHFPLTLESARPSHTSQYLCASSEWWLAGGPGGETQYFGPGTRLLVL.

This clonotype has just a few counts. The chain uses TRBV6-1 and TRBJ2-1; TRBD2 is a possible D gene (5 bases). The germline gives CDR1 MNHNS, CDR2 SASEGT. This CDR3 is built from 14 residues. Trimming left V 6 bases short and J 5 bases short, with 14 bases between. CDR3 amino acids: CASRPSGINNEQFF. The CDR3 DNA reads TGTGCCAGCAGACCATCCGGGATCAACAATGAGCAGTTCTTC.

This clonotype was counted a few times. DNA of the CDR3: TGTGCCAGCAGCGACCGACAGGGGAACTATGGCTACACCTTC. This gives the protein CASSDRQGNYGYTF. V usage is TRBV5-4 and J usage is TRBJ1-2; 8 bases are a match to TRBD1. There are 14 residues in the CDR3. J gave up 2 bases and V 4 bases, and 4 bases lay outside the gene matches. Germline V lookup: CDR1 SGHNT, CDR2 YYREEE (reference sequence).

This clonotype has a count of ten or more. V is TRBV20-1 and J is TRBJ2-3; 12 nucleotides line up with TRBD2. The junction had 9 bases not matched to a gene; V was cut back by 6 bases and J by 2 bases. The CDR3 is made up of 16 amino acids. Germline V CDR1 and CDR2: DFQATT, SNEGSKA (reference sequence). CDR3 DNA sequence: TGCAGTGCGGGAGAGACTAGCGGGGGTAACACAGATACGCAGTATTTT. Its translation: CSAGETSGGNTDTQYF.

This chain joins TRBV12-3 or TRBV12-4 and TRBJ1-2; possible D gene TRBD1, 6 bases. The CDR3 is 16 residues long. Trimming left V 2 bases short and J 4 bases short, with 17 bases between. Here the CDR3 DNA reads TGTGCCAGCAGTTTACGCTACAGGGCGTCAGGCTATGGCTACACCTTC. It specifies CASSLRYRASGYGYTF.

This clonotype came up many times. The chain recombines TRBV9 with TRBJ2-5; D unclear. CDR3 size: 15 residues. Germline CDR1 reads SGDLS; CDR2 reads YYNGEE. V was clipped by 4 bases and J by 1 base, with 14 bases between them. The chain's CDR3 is CASSPLGNPQETQYF. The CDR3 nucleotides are TGTGCCAGCAGCCCCCTCGGTAATCCCCAAGAGACCCAGTACTTC.

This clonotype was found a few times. In DNA form, the CDR3 reads TGCGCCAGCGGGCCAGGGAACTATGGCTACACCTTC. It codes for CASGPGNYGYTF. The chain joins TRBV5-1 to TRBJ1-2; TRBD1 is a possible D gene (5 bases). The CDR3 runs 12 residues. CDR1 is SGHRS, CDR2 YFSETQ, per germline. V gave up 7 bases and J gave up 2 bases, with 9 bases separating them.

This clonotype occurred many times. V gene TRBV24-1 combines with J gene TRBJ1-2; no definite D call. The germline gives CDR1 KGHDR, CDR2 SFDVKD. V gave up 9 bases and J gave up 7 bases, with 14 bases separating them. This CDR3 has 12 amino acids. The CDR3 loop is CATWSLSGGYTF. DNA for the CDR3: TGTGCCACCTGGAGTTTAAGTGGTGGCTACACCTTC.

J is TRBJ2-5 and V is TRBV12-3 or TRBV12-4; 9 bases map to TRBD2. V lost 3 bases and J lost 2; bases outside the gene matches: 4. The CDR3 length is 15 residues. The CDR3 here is CASSFLAGPQETQYF. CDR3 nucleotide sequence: TGTGCCAGCAGTTTTCTAGCGGGGCCGCAAGAGACCCAGTACTTC.

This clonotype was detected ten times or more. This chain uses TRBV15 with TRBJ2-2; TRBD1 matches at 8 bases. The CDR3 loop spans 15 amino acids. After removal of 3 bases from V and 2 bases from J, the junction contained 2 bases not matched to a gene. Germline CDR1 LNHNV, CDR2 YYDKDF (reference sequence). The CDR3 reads CATSRDRANTGELFF. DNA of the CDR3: TGTGCCACCAGCAGGGACAGGGCCAACACCGGGGAGCTGTTTTTT.

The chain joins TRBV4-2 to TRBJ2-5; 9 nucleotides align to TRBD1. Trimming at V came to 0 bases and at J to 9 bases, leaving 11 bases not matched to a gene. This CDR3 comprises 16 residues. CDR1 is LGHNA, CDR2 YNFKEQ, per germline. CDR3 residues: CASSQEGDRVIPAQYF. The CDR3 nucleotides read TGTGCCAGCAGCCAAGAGGGGGACAGGGTGATCCCGGCCCAGTACTTC.

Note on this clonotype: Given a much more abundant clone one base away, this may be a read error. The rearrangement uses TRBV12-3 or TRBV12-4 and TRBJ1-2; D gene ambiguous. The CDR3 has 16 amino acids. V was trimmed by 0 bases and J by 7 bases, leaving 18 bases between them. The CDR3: CASSLAPDPRWFGYTF. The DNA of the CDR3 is TGTGCCAGCAGTTTAGCGCCGGACCCCCGTTGGTTTGGCTACACCTTC.

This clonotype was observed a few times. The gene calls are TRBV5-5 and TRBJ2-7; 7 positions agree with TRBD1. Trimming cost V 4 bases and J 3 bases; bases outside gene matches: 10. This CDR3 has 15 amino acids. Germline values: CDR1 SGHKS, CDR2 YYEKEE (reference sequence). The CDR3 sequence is CASSLGQTILYEQYF. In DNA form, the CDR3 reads TGTGCCAGCAGCCTGGGACAGACTATACTCTACGAGCAGTACTTC.

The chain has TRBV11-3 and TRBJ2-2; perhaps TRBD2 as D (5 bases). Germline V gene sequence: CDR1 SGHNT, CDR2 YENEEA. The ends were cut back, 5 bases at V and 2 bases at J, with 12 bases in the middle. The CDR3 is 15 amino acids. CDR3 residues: CASSRRDINTGELFF. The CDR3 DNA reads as TGTGCCAGCAGCCGTCGGGATATAAACACCGGGGAGCTGTTTTTT.

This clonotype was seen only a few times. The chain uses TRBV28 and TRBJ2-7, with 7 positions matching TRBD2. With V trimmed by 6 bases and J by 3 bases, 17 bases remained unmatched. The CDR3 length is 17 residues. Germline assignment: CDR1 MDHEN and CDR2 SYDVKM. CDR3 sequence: CASSPEEAAWGGYEQYF. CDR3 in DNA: TGTGCCAGCAGCCCAGAGGAAGCAGCGTGGGGGGGCTACGAGCAGTACTTC.

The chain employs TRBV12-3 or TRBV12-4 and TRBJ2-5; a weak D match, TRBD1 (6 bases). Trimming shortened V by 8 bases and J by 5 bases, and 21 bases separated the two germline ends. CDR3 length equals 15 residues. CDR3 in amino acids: CASRTGTLPRETQYF. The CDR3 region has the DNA TGTGCCAGCCGCACCGGGACACTCCCTAGGGAGACCCAGTACTTC.

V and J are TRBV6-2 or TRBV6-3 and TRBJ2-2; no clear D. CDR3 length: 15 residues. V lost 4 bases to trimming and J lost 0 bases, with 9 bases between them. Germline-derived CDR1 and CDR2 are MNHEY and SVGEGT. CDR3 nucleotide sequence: TGTGCCAGCAGTTTCGACGAGACGAACACCGGGGAGCTGTTTTTT. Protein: CASSFDETNTGELFF.

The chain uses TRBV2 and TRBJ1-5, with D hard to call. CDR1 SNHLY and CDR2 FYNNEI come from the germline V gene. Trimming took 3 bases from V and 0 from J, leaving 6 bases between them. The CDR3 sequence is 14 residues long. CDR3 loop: CASSEAASNQPQHF. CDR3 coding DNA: TGTGCCAGCAGTGAGGCAGCTAGCAATCAGCCCCAGCATTTT.